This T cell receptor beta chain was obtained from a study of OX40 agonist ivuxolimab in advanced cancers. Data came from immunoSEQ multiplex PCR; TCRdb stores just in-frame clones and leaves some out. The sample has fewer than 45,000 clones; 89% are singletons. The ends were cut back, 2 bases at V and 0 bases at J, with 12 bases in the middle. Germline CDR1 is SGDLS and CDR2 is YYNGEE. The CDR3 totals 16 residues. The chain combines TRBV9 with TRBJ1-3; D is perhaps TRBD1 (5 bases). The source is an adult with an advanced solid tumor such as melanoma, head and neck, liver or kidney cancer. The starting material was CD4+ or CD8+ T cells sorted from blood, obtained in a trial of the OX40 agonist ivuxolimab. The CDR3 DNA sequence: TGTGCCAGCAGCGTGGGGCAGGTTCCCTCTGGAAACACCATATATTTT. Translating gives CASSVGQVPSGNTIYF.